This TCR beta chain was recovered during a study of T cells in Graves' hyperthyroidism and ophthalmopathy (dated by TCRdb to between 2019 and 2020). About the investigation overall: Peripheral blood was sampled at the time of initial diagnosis, prior to any treatment. To identify TCR V-J signatures that set the groups apart, the researchers used a discovery cohort of 95 to 100 patients, made up of under 50 with Graves' ophthalmopathy and some 60 with stable Graves' hyperthyroidism. An independent validation cohort of around 20 hyperthyroidism patients and approximately 15 patients who later progressed to ophthalmopathy tested prospective prediction of ophthalmopathy. The 100 or so discovery patients were randomly divided into training and test sets at a 7:3 ratio. In addition, the study compared T-cell repertoires in thyroid tissue and in blood from about 6 Graves' hyperthyroidism patients. After sampling, hyperthyroidism patients received methimazole starting at 30 mg daily, and ophthalmopathy patients received high-dose intravenous methylprednisolone. The paper describes TCR Vbeta CDR3 sequencing of 130 to 150 peripheral blood samples, made up of under 50 ophthalmopathy patients, roughly 80 hyperthyroidism patients and about 17 progressor patients.

Graves' hyperthyroidism was defined as stable when no progression to ophthalmopathy occurred over 18 months of follow-up. The hyperthyroidism patients were between 18 and 65 years old and newly diagnosed, with a disease duration of less than 2 months. Patients with uncontrolled infections, other autoimmune diseases, pregnancy or lactation were excluded. Diagnoses were based on clinical symptoms, serum thyroxine and TRAb, thyroid ultrasound and orbital computed tomography. PBMCs were separated from under 12 ml of fresh peripheral blood using Ficoll-Paque density gradient centrifugation. Trizol reagent was used to extract total RNA, and RNA quality was then checked on an Agilent 2100 Bioanalyzer. The TCR beta CDR3 regions were amplified from RNA transcripts. The TCR CDR3 was subjected to a first round of RT-PCR using the HTBI primer set and the Qiagen OneStep RT-PCR kit. Libraries were constructed in a second round of multiplex PCR, after which size selection and purification were carried out. Paired-end sequencing of the libraries was performed with 100 bp reads on an Illumina HiSeq2000. The authors' analysis ran thus. SOAPnuke was used to process the raw data, with reads discarded if the reads contained adapters or uncalled bases, had a mean Phred below 15, or lacked an exact constant-primer or identifier match. COPE v1.2.5 was used to merge the high-quality paired reads, and each unique nucleotide sequence was defined as a clonotype. MiTCR v1.1 was used to align the clonotypes against IMGT TRBV, TRBD and TRBJ reference segments. The analysis included only V-J combinations with a frequency above 0.0001, which together covered around 99% of the repertoires. The TCS score was defined as F50 (clonal expansion) divided by E x V (chaos), with BLOSUM62-based TCRdist calculated between CDR3 peptides within each V-J. Welch's t-statistics and random forest reduced several hundred V-J features to 10 to 15, which were used in a naive Bayes classifier (R e1071). TCRdb's own reprocessing of the public reads used fastp at Q25 and MiXCR and kept productive beta chains. Every CDR3 protein is listed once, alongside the most common genes and DNA of its rows. None of the V and J calls come from the authors' own analysis; TCRdb made them. The sample table contains about 720,000 distinct CDR3 sequences; only one count was recorded for about a sixth of them. The ten largest clones capture over 7.5% of the sample.

On the study overall, not on this receptor specifically: In validation, the model predicted progression to ophthalmopathy with approximately 71% sensitivity and roughly 72% specificity, a median of 6.5 months before onset. Most expanded thyroid clonotypes (frequency above 0.001) were also detected in blood, a finding suggesting that blood repertoires may reflect thyroid immune responses. No statistical method was used to fix the sample size in advance, and group allocation was not hidden from the investigators. A 13 V-J signature model separated ophthalmopathy from stable hyperthyroidism, with about 90% sensitivity and 81.08% specificity in cross-validation and 80%/75% in testing.

Inclusive of the bounding cysteine and phenylalanine, the CDR3 is 16 residues long. The only DNA kept is the CDR3, 48 bases in frame from the first base. As encoded in the germline V gene (reference sequence), CDR1 is LNHNV while CDR2 is YYDKDF. From V the trimming removes 0 bases and from J it removes 5 bases, while the gene matches leave 10 bases of the junction unaccounted for. This clonotype has at least ten counts. Its antigen is still unknown. Base qualities were left out, and no much larger clone turns up one base away. The sequence is built from TRBV15 and TRBJ2-7, with 7 central nucleotides matching TRBD1. Material for sequencing was blood. The clonotype comes from a man between 18 and 29 years old with Graves' hyperthyroidism. Here is the DNA: TGTGCCACCAGCAGAGATCTGGCCAGGGGGATGAACGAGCAGTACTTC. Its amino acids are CATSRDLARGMNEQYF.